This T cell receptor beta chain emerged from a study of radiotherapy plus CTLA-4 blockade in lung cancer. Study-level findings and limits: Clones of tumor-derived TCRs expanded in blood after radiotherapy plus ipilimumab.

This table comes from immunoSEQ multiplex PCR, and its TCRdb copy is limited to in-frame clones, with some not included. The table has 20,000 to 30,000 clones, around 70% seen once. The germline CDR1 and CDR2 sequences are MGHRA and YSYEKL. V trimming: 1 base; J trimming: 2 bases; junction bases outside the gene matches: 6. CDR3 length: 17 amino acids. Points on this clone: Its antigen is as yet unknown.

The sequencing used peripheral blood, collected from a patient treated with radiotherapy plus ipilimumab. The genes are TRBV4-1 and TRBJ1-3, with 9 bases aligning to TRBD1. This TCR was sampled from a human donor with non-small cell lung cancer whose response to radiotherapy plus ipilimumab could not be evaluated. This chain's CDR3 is CASSQGPQGAAGNTIYF. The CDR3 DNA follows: TGCGCCAGCAGCCAAGGGCCACAGGGGGCGGCTGGAAACACCATATATTTT.